The rows below give T cell receptor beta chains drawn from one sample of a study of PD-1 blockade in classical Hodgkin lymphoma. Assay used: immunoSEQ multiplex PCR; TCRdb lists only in-frame clones, some missing. The sample yields about 100,000 clones, 75% to 90% seen once. Sequencing used peripheral blood mononuclear cells (PBMCs), obtained before the second cycle of nivolumab. These receptors all come from a human donor with classical Hodgkin lymphoma. CDR3s include the opening cysteine and the closing phenylalanine or tryptophan. The D gene is left open where the match is weak.

j_call v_call d_call cdr3_length cdr3_aa cdr3_nt
TRBJ2-2 TRBV7-9 . 14 CASSLTENTGELFF TGTGCCAGCAGCTTGACCGAGAACACCGGGGAGCTGTTTTTT
TRBJ2-6 TRBV5-1 . 16 CASSLGSLSGANVLTF TGCGCCAGCAGCTTGGGATCATTATCTGGGGCCAACGTCCTGACTTTC
TRBJ2-7 TRBV15 . 15 CATSRDRGLAYEQYF TGTGCCACCAGCAGAGATCGGGGGCTCGCCTACGAGCAGTACTTC
TRBJ2-1 TRBV19 . 17 CASSIKVAVYLYNEQFF TGTGCCAGTAGTATAAAAGTGGCAGTTTACCTCTACAATGAGCAGTTCTTC
TRBJ2-7 TRBV2 . 16 CASSDPGMGLSYEQYF TGTGCCAGCAGTGACCCGGGCATGGGTCTCTCCTACGAGCAGTACTTC
TRBJ2-1 TRBV4-3 . 13 CASSQASHNEQFF TGCGCCAGCAGCCAAGCTAGTCACAATGAGCAGTTCTTC
TRBJ2-7 TRBV18 . 16 CASSRLEAGSSYEQYF TGTGCCAGCTCTCGACTTGAGGCAGGAAGCTCCTACGAGCAGTACTTC
TRBJ2-7 TRBV4-1 TRBD2 18 CASSLGLAGARGSYEQYF TGCGCCAGCAGCCTGGGACTAGCGGGGGCGAGGGGCTCCTACGAGCAGTACTTC
TRBJ1-2 TRBV5-5 . 15 CASSLAPEGTLGYTF TGTGCCAGCAGCTTGGCGCCAGAGGGGACCCTTGGCTACACCTTC
TRBJ1-2 TRBV5-5 . 14 CASSLDGGNYGYTF TGTGCCAGCAGCTTGGACGGAGGAAACTATGGCTACACCTTC